The 7 T cell receptor beta chains presented below share a single source sample, sequenced in a study of early T cells in non-severe SARS-CoV-2 infection (dated by TCRdb to the early 2020s). Libraries were constructed by 5' RACE. The data were produced on a NextSeq 500. TCRdb reran the public reads through fastp at Q25 and MiXCR, keeping productive beta chains. Merged by CDR3 protein, the rows form single entries marked with the most common genes and DNA. In this sample the table shows tens of thousands of distinct CDR3 sequences, 3.5% to 4.5% of which occur a single time. Jointly, the top ten make up roughly 4.2% of the sample. Sequencing used whole blood. These receptors came from an adult who was a healthcare worker with PCR-confirmed SARS-CoV-2 infection or an uninfected control (not recorded which).

Many counts were recorded for this clonotype. This chain connects TRBV5-5 to TRBJ1-5; D gene ambiguous. Germline V gene data show CDR1 as SGHKS and CDR2 as YYEKEE (reference sequence). The CDR3 runs to 16 residues. V was cut by 0 bases and J by 2 bases, with 12 bases left in between. CDR3 DNA sequence: TGTGCCAGCAGCTTGGGACACTGGGGTGGCAATCAGCCCCAGCATTTT. It is translated as CASSLGHWGGNQPQHF.

The chain uses TRBV18 and TRBJ2-2; D might be TRBD2 (6 bases). Germline CDR1 KGHSH, CDR2 LQKENI. The CDR3 has 16 residues. With 10 bases removed from V and 2 bases from J, the gap between germline ends came to 20 bases. The CDR3 here is CATPRSEGPNTGELFF. CDR3 DNA sequence: TGTGCCACCCCCCGGTCGGAGGGCCCCAACACCGGGGAGCTGTTTTTT.

This clonotype was counted at least ten times. The chain combines TRBV2 with TRBJ2-3; D unresolved. V gave up 7 bases and J gave up 2 bases, with 10 bases separating them. Germline CDR1 reads SNHLY; CDR2 reads FYNNEI. This CDR3 region has 13 residues. The CDR3: CASKRKPTDTQYF. The DNA of the CDR3 is TGTGCCAGCAAGCGCAAGCCCACAGATACGCAGTATTTT.

This clonotype was seen many times. V gene TRBV3-1 combines with J gene TRBJ2-7, with D uncertain. Germline V gene data show CDR1 as LGHDT and CDR2 as YNNKEL (reference sequence). This CDR3 is 13 amino acids long. The V and J ends lost 5 bases and 6 bases respectively, with 14 bases between them. The CDR3 DNA reads as TGTGCCAGCAGCTTCCAGTCTGAAGGCGAGCAGTACTTC. Translating gives CASSFQSEGEQYF.

The table lists this clonotype with many counts. V is TRBV6-1 and J is TRBJ1-5; D is unclear. The germline CDR1 and CDR2 sequences are MNHNS and SASEGT. V gave up 6 bases and J gave up 3 bases, with 18 bases separating them. The CDR3 loop spans 16 amino acids. CDR3 protein: CASSPAAAVNNQPQHF. In DNA form, the CDR3 reads TGTGCCAGCAGCCCCGCCGCGGCAGTAAACAATCAGCCCCAGCATTTT.

The chain links TRBV5-6 to TRBJ2-4; the D is unclear. The length of the CDR3 is 14 residues. Per the germline V gene, CDR1 is SGHDT and CDR2 is YYEEEE. Trimming took off 4 bases at V and 1 base at J, with 9 bases between the two ends. CDR3 residues: CASSVGMAKNIQYF. The CDR3 bases are TGTGCCAGCAGCGTAGGGATGGCCAAAAACATTCAGTACTTC.

This rearrangement joins TRBV6-5 to TRBJ1-2, with TRBD1 as a possible D gene (5 bases). Looked up from germline, CDR1 is MNHEY and CDR2 is SVGAGI. There are 13 residues in the CDR3. Trimming stripped 6 bases from V and 2 bases from J, with 10 bases between. The CDR3 DNA sequence: TGTGCCAGCAGGCCAGGGCCCAACTATGGCTACACCTTC. This encodes CASRPGPNYGYTF.